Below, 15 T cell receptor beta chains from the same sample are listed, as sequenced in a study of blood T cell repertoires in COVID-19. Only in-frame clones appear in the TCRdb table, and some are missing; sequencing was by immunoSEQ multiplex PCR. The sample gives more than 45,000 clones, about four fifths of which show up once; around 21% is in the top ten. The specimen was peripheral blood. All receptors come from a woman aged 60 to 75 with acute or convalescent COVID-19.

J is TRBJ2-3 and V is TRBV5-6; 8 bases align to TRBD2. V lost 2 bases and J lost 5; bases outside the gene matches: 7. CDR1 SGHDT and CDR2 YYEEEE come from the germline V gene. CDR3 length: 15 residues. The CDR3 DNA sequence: TGTGCCAGCAGCTTTTTAGCGGGGAGGAAAGATACGCAGTATTTT. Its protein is CASSFLAGRKDTQYF.

The CDR3 sequence: CASLELAGGSNEQFF. The CDR3 bases are TGTGCCAGCTTGGAACTAGCGGGGGGGTCCAATGAGCAGTTCTTC. V gene TRBV6-5 combines with J gene TRBJ2-1, with TRBD2 matching 13 bases. The CDR3 runs to 15 residues. The germline V gene has CDR1 MNHEY and CDR2 SVGAGI. V trimming: 8 bases; J trimming: 6 bases; junction bases outside the gene matches: 7.

The CDR3 nucleotides are TGTGCCATCAGGTCGGGGACAGGGAAACTCTACGAGCAGTACTTC. It is translated as CAIRSGTGKLYEQYF. V and J are TRBV10-3 and TRBJ2-7; 9 nucleotides agree with TRBD1. CDR1 and CDR2 (germline): ENHRY, SYGVKD. V shed 6 bases and J 3 bases; nucleotides not matched to a gene: 9. The CDR3 is 15 amino acids.

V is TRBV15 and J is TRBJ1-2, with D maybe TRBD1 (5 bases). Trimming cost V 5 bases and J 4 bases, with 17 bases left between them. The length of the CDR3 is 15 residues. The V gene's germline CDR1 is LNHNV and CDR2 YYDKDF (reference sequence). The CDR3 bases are TGTGCCACCAGCGGTGACAGAACACCCCTCTATGGCTACACCTTC. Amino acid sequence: CATSGDRTPLYGYTF.

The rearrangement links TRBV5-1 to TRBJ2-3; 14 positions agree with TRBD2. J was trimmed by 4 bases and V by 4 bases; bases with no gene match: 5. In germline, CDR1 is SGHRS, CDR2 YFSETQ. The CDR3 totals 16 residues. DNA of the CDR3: TGCGCCAGCAGCCCGCAGACTAGCGGGGGGGCAGATACGCAGTATTTT. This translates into CASSPQTSGGADTQYF.

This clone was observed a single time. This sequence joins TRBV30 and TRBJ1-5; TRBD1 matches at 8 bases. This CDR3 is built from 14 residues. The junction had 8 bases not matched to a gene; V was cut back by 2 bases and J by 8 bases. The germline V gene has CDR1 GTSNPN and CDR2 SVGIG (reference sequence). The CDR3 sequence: CAWSSGTGREPQHF. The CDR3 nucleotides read TGTGCCTGGAGTTCCGGGACAGGTCGGGAGCCCCAGCATTTT.

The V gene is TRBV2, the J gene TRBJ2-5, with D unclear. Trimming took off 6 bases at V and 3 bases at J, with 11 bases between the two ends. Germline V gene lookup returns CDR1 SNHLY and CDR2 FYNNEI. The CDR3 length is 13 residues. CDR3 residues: CASRQPIKETQYF. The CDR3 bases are TGTGCCAGCAGACAGCCGATAAAAGAGACCCAGTACTTC.

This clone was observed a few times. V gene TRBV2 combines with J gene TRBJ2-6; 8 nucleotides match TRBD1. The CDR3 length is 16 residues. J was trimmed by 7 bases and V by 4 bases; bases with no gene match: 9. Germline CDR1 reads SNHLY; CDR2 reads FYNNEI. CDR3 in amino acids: CASSGYRTGSANVLTF. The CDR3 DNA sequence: TGTGCCAGCAGTGGGTACAGGACAGGGAGCGCCAACGTCCTGACTTTC.

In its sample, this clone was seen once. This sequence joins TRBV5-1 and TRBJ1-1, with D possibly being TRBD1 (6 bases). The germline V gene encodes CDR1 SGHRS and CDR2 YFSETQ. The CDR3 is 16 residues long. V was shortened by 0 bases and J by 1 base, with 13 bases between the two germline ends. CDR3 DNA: TGCGCCAGCAGCTTGGGCCCCGACAGGCCGAACACTGAAGCTTTCTTT. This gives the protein CASSLGPDRPNTEAFF. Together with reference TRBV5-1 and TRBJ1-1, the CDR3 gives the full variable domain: KAGVTQTPRYLIKTRGQQVTLSCSPISGHRSVSWYQQTPGQGLQFLFEYFSETQRNKGNFPGRFSGRQFSNSRSEMNVSTLELGDSALYLCASSLGPDRPNTEAFFGQGTRLTVV.

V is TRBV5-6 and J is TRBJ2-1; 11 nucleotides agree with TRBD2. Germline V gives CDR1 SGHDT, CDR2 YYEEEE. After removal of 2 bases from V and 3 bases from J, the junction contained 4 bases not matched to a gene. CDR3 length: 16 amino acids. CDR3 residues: CASSLETSGGYNEQFF. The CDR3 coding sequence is TGTGCCAGCAGCTTAGAAACTAGCGGGGGCTACAATGAGCAGTTCTTC.

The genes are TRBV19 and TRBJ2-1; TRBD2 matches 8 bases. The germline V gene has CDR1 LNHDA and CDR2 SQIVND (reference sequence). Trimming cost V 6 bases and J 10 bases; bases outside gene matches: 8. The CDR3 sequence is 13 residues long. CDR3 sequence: CASSPTGGVEQFF. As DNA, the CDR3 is TGTGCCAGTAGCCCCACGGGGGGGGTAGAGCAGTTCTTC.

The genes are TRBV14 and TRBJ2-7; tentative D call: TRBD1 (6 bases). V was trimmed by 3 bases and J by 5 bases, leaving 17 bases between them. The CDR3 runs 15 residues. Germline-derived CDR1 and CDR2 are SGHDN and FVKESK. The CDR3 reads CASSHRIQGAHEQYF. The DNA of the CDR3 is TGTGCCAGCAGCCATAGAATACAGGGAGCCCACGAGCAGTACTTC.

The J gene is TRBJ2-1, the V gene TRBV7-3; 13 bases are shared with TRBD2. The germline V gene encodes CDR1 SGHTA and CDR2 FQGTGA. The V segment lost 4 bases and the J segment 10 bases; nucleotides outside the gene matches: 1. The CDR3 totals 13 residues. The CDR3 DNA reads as TGTGCCAGCAGCTCGACTAGCGGGGGGGAGCAGTTCTTC. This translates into CASSSTSGGEQFF.

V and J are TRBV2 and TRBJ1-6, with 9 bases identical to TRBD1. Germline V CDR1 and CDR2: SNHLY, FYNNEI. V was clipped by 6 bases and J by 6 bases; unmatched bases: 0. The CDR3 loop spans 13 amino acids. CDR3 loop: CASRGQGNSPLHF. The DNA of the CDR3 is TGTGCCAGCAGGGGACAGGGTAATTCACCCCTCCACTTT.

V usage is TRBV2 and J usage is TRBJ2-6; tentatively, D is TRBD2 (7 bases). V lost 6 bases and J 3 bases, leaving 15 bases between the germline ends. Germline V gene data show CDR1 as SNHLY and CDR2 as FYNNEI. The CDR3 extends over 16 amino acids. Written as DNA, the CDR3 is TGTGCCAGCAGAGCGTACGGGGGGCTTGGGGCCAACGTCCTGACTTTC. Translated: CASRAYGGLGANVLTF.